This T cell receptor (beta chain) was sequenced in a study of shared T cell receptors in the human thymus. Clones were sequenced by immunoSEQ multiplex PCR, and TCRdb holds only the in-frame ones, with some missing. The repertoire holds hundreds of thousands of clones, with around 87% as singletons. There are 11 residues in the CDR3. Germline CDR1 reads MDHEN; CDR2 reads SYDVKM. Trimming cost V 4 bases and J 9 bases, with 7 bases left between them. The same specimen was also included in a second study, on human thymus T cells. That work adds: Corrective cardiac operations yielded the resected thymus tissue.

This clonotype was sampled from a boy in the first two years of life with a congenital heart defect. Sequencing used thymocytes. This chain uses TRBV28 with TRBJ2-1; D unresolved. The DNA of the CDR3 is TGTGCCAGCAGTTCCCGTCGTGAGCAGTTCTTC. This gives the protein CASSSRREQFF.